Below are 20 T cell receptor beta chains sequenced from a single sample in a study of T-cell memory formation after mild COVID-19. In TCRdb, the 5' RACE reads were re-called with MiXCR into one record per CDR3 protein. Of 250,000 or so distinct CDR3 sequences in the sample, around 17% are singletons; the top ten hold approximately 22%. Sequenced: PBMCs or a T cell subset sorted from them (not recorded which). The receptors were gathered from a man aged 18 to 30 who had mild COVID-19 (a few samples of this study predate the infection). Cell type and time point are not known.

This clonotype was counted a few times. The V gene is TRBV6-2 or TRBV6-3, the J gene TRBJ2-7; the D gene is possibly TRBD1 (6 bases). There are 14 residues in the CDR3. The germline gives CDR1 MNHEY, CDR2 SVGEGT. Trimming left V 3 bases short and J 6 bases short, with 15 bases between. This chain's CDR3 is CASSYSGRGGEQYV. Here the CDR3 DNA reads TGTGCCAGCAGTTATTCCGGCAGGGGCGGCGAGCAGTACGTC.

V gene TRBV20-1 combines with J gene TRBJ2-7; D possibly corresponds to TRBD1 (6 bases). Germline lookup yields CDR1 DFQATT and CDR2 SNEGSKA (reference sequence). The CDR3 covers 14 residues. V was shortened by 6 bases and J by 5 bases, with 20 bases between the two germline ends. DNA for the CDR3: TGCAGTGCCCCTTCTGGCAGGGGCTTGGACGAGCAGTACTTC. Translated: CSAPSGRGLDEQYF.

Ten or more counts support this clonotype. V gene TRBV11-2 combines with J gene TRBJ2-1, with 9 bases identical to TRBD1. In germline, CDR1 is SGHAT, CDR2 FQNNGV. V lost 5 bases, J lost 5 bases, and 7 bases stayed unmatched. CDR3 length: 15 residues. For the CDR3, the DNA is TGTGCCAGCAGCATACGGGACAGGGTCCACAATGAGCAGTTCTTC. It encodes CASSIRDRVHNEQFF.

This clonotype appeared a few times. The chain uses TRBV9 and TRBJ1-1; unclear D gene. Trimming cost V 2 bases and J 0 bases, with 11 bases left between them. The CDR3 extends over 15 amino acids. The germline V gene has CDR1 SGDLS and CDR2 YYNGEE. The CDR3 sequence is CASSVTGVLNTEAFF. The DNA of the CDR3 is TGTGCCAGCAGCGTGACCGGGGTTTTGAACACTGAAGCTTTCTTT.

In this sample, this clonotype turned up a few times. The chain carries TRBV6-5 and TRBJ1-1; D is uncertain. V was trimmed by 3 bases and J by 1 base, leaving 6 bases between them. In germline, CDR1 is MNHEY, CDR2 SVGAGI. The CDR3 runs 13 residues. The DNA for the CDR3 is TGTGCCAGCAGTTATTATGGGAACACTGAAGCTTTCTTT. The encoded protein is CASSYYGNTEAFF.

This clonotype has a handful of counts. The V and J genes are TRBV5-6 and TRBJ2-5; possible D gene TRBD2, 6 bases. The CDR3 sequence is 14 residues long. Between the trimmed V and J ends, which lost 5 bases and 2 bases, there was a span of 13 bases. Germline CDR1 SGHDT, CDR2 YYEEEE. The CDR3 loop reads CASRPGGDQETQYF. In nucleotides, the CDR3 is TGTGCCAGCAGACCAGGCGGGGATCAAGAGACCCAGTACTTC.

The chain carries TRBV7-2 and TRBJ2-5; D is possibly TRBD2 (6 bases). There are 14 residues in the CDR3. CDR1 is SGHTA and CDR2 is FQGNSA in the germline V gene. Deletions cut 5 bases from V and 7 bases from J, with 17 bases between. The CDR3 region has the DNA TGTGCCAGCAGCACGGGACTGCTCCTAGGGACCCAGTACTTC. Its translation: CASSTGLLLGTQYF.

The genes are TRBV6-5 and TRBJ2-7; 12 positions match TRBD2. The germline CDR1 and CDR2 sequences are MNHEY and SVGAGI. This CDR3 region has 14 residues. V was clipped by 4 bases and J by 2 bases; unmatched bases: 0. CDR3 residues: CASSWTSGTYEQYF. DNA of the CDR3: TGTGCCAGCAGTTGGACTAGCGGGACCTACGAGCAGTACTTC.

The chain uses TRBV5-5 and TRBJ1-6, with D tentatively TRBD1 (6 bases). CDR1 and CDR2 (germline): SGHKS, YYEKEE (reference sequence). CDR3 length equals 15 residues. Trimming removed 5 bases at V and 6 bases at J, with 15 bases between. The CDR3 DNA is TGTGCCAGCAGGGATCAAGGGACAAGTAATTCACCCCTCCACTTT. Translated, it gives CASRDQGTSNSPLHF.

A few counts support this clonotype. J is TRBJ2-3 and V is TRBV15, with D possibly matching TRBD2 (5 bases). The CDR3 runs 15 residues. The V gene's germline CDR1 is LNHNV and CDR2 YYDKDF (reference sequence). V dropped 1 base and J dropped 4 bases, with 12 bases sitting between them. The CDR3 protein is CATSRGASPPDTQYF. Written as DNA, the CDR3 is TGTGCCACCAGCAGAGGGGCTAGCCCCCCAGATACGCAGTATTTT.

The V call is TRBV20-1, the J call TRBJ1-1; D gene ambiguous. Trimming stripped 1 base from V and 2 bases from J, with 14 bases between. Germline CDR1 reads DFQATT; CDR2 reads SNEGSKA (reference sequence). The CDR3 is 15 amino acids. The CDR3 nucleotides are TGCAGTGCTAGAGGTGCCCCGGGCCCAAACACTGAAGCTTTCTTT. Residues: CSARGAPGPNTEAFF.

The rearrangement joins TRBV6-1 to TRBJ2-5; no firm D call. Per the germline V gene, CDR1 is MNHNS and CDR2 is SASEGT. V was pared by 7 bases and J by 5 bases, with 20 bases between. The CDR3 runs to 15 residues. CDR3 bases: TGTGCCAGCACCGAGAATACTTCACAGCAGGAGACCCAGTACTTC. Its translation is CASTENTSQQETQYF.

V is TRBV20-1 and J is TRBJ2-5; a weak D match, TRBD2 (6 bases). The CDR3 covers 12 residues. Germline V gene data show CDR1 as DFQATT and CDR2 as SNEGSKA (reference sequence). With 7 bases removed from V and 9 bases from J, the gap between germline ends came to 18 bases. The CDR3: CSGWTPGGAQYF. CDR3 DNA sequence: TGCAGTGGTTGGACACCGGGCGGGGCCCAGTACTTC.

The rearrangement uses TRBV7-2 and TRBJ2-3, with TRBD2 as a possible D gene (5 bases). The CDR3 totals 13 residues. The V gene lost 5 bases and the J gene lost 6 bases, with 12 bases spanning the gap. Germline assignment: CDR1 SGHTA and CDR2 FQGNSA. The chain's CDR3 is CASSPGSPDTQYF. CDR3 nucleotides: TGTGCCAGCAGCCCGGGGTCCCCGGATACGCAGTATTTT.

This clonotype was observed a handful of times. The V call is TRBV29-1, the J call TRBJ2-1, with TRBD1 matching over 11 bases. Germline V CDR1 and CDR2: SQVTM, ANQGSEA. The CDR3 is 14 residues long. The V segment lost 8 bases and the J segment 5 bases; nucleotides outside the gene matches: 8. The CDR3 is CSSRDRGFDNEQFF. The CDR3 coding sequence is TGCAGCTCACGGGACAGGGGGTTCGACAATGAGCAGTTCTTC.

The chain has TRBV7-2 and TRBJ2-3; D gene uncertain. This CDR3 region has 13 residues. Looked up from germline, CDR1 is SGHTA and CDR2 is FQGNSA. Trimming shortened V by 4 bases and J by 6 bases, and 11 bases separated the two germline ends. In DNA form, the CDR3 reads TGTGCCAGCAGCTCCGTCGTGCGTGATACGCAGTATTTT. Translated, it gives CASSSVVRDTQYF.

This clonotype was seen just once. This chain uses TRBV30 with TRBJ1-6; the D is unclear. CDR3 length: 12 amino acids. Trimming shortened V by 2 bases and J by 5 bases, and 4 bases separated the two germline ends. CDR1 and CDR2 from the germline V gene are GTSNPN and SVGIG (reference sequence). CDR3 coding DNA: TGTGCCTGGAGTACCCATAATTCACCCCTCCACTTT. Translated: CAWSTHNSPLHF.

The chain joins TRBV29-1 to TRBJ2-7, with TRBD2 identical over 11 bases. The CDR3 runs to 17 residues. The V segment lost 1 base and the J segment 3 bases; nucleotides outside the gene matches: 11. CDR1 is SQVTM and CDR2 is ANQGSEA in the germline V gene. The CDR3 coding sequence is TGCAGCGTTGAAGGGTCGGTACTAGCGGGGGACTACTACGAGCAGTACTTC. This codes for CSVEGSVLAGDYYEQYF.

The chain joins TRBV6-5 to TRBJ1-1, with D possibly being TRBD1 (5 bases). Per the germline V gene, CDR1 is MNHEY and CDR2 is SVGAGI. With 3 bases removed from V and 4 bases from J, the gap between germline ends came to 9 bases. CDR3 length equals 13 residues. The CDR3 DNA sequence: TGTGCCAGCAGTTATGGGGGTTTCACTGAAGCTTTCTTT. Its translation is CASSYGGFTEAFF.

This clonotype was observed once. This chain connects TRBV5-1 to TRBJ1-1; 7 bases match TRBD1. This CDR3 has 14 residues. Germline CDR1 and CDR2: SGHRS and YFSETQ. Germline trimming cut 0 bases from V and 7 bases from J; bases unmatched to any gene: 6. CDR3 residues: CASSLEGTAIEAFF. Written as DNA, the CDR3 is TGCGCCAGCAGCTTGGAGGGGACAGCGATTGAAGCTTTCTTT. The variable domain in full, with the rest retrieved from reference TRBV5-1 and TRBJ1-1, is KAGVTQTPRYLIKTRGQQVTLSCSPISGHRSVSWYQQTPGQGLQFLFEYFSETQRNKGNFPGRFSGRQFSNSRSEMNVSTLELGDSALYLCASSLEGTAIEAFFGQGTRLTVV.